This is a list of T cell receptor beta chains from one sample in a study of T cell clonotyping in hematopoietic cell transplantation. Assay used: immunoSEQ multiplex PCR; TCRdb lists only in-frame clones, some missing. The sample gives 12,000 to 15,000 clones, about nine tenths of which show up once; over 10% is in the top ten. This sample comprised PBMCs, obtained 100 days after allogeneic stem cell transplant. The receptors stem from a male patient aged 50 or older who had an allogeneic stem cell transplant from an unrelated donor, so T cells may come from the graft donor. Some clones in this sample may be carry-over from other donors' samples. CDR3s leave out the opening cysteine and the closing phenylalanine or tryptophan. Each record gives: CDR3 protein, clone size, V gene. The size entry is marked missing in some rows and otherwise reads once, few, many or a size class.

CDR3aa: ASSATGNQETQY
abundance: -
v_gene: TRBV6-1

CDR3aa: ASSLYSANYGYT
abundance: -
v_gene: TRBV5-6

CDR3aa: ASTNWGTSGNNEQF
abundance: -
v_gene: TRBV19

CDR3aa: ASSQDTTSAYNEQF
abundance: -
v_gene: TRBV4-2

CDR3aa: ASSLNTGQSTLMYGYT
abundance: -
v_gene: TRBV11-1

CDR3aa: ASGTGGSYNEQF
abundance: -
v_gene: TRBV28

CDR3aa: ASSLGGTGGNEQY
abundance: -
v_gene: TRBV5-1

CDR3aa: ASSLALESEQF
abundance: -
v_gene: TRBV11-1

CDR3aa: ASTWGQTNYGYT
abundance: -
v_gene: TRBV6-6

CDR3aa: ATSRDRRTGLTEAF
abundance: -
v_gene: TRBV15

CDR3aa: ASSEYGTGVGQPQH
abundance: few
v_gene: TRBV2

CDR3aa: ASSLVARGTDTQY
abundance: -
v_gene: TRBV11-2

CDR3aa: ASSWTSGSATGELF
abundance: -
v_gene: TRBV5-1

CDR3aa: ASSSLRQGKDEQY
abundance: -
v_gene: TRBV11-2

CDR3aa: AISTEGGRETQY
abundance: -
v_gene: TRBV10-3

CDR3aa: ASSVGGHEQF
abundance: few
v_gene: TRBV9

CDR3aa: ASTSLAEGGETQY
abundance: -
v_gene: TRBV9

CDR3aa: ASSFSQPSTEAF
abundance: -
v_gene: TRBV7-2

CDR3aa: ANSWGGHQANYGYT
abundance: -
v_gene: TRBV15

CDR3aa: ASSDGAEAF
abundance: -
v_gene: TRBV7-3

CDR3aa: ASTLRGGDSSYEQY
abundance: once
v_gene: TRBV6-6

CDR3aa: ASSLDGSYEQY
abundance: -
v_gene: TRBV5-1

CDR3aa: ASSSPSLLAGGNTGELF
abundance: -
v_gene: TRBV13

CDR3aa: ATSRDMRDGGYT
abundance: -
v_gene: TRBV15

CDR3aa: ASPRQPQH
abundance: -
v_gene: TRBV6-4

CDR3aa: ASSLVGRSDQPQH
abundance: -
v_gene: TRBV5-1

CDR3aa: ASSSGSFLGYT
abundance: -
v_gene: TRBV5-5

CDR3aa: ASSLAVPDTQY
abundance: -
v_gene: TRBV7-2

CDR3aa: ASSNIGRGNTEAF
abundance: -
v_gene: TRBV19

CDR3aa: ASSQGGSGGDNSPLH
abundance: -
v_gene: TRBV4-3

CDR3aa: ASSLISGEETQY
abundance: -
v_gene: TRBV11-1

CDR3aa: ASSLRLDAYEQY
abundance: -
v_gene: TRBV11-2

CDR3aa: ASSEQMAGITGSIQY
abundance: -
v_gene: TRBV6-1

CDR3aa: SVEGGAGGGREEQF
abundance: -
v_gene: TRBV29-1

CDR3aa: ASSLGAMINEQY
abundance: -
v_gene: TRBV19

CDR3aa: ASGGGVPMNTEAF
abundance: -
v_gene: TRBV6-1

CDR3aa: ASSLEGLNTEAF
abundance: -
v_gene: TRBV7-2

CDR3aa: ASSLAGYNEKLF
abundance: -
v_gene: TRBV7-9

CDR3aa: ASSLVVREAEAF
abundance: -
v_gene: TRBV7-2

CDR3aa: ASSPQEGQPQH
abundance: -
v_gene: TRBV6-4

CDR3aa: ASRGHSNSYEQY
abundance: once
v_gene: TRBV2

CDR3aa: ASSTDPNTEAF
abundance: few
v_gene: TRBV5-1

CDR3aa: ASSLRPTSGRGYTQY
abundance: -
v_gene: TRBV5-1

CDR3aa: ASSPPTYEQY
abundance: -
v_gene: TRBV18

CDR3aa: ATHLNTGELF
abundance: once
v_gene: TRBV5-6

CDR3aa: ASRGQINQPQH
abundance: -
v_gene: TRBV10-2

CDR3aa: ASSYRGRETQY
abundance: -
v_gene: TRBV6-5

CDR3aa: ASSRTERAIYEQY
abundance: -
v_gene: TRBV14

CDR3aa: ASSHSGVSSYNEQF
abundance: -
v_gene: TRBV21-1

CDR3aa: ATSPRNSGANVLT
abundance: -
v_gene: TRBV19

CDR3aa: ASSRQSTGELF
abundance: once
v_gene: TRBV19

CDR3aa: ASSGGGRIADTQY
abundance: -
v_gene: TRBV5-8

CDR3aa: ASSLRQGKGLWIYGYT
abundance: -
v_gene: TRBV7-8